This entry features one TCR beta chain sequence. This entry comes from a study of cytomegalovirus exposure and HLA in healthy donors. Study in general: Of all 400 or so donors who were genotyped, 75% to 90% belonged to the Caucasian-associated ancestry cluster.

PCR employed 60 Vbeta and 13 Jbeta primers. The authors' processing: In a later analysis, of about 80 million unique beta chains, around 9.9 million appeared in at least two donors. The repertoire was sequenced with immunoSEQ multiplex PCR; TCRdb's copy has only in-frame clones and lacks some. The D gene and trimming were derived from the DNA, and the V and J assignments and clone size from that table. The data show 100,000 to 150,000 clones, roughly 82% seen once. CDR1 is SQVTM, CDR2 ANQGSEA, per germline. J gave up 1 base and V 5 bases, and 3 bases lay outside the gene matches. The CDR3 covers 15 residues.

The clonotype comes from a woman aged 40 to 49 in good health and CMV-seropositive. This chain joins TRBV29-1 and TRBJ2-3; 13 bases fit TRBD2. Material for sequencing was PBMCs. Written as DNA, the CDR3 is TGCAGCGTTCAAACTAGCGGGGGGGGCACAGATACGCAGTATTTT. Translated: CSVQTSGGGTDTQYF.